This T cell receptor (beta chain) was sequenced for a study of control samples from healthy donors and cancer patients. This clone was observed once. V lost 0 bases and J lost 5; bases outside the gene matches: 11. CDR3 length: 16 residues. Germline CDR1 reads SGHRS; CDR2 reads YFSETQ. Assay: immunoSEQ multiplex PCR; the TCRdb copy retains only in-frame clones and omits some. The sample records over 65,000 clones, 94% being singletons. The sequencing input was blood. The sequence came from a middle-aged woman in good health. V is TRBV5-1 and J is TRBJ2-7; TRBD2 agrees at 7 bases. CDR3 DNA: TGCGCCAGCAGCTTGGGCTCGGCGGGAGCCTCGGACGAGCAGTACTTC. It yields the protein CASSLGSAGASDEQYF.